This T cell receptor (beta chain) was sequenced during a study of T cells in Graves' hyperthyroidism and ophthalmopathy. This clonotype showed up just a few times. Its antigen is still unknown. CDR1 LNHDA and CDR2 SQIVND come from the germline V gene (reference sequence). The CDR3 contains 15 residues. The V gene lost 5 bases and the J gene lost 11 bases, with 22 bases spanning the gap. TCR beta CDR3 regions were amplified from RNA transcripts. When the TCR CDR3 underwent first-round RT-PCR, the HTBI primer set was used. MiXCR, applied by TCRdb to the multiplex PCR reads, yields one record per CDR3 protein. The sample lists 200,000 to 300,000 distinct CDR3 sequences, around 25% occurring once. Orbital computed tomography and thyroid ultrasound, together with serum TRAb and thyroxine and clinical symptoms, were used for diagnoses. Findings of the study overall: Most clonotypes expanded in thyroid above 0.001 were likewise present in blood.

The sequenced material came from blood. The clonotype was recovered from a woman aged 35 to 49 with Graves' ophthalmopathy. The rearrangement joins TRBV19 to TRBJ1-5; possible D gene TRBD1, 6 bases. CDR3 protein: CASSSQGQPLESQHF. The CDR3 DNA reads TGTGCCAGTAGTTCACAGGGCCAGCCATTGGAGTCCCAGCATTTT.